This TCR beta chain stems from a study of technical replicates of blood from several donors. Measured with immunoSEQ multiplex PCR; TCRdb has only the in-frame clones, and not every one. This table holds about 34,000 clones, about 92% found once. This clone was counted a single time. Sample: PBMCs. The clonotype comes from a human donor in good health. Some clones in this sample may be carry-over from other donors' samples.

The CDR3 is CASSPFPLQGGPSGANVLTF. The CDR3 DNA sequence: TGTGCCAGCTCACCATTCCCCTTGCAAGGAGGCCCTTCTGGGGCCAACGTCCTGACTTTC. The V and J genes are TRBV18 and TRBJ2-6; the D gene is possibly TRBD2 (5 bases). Per the germline V gene, CDR1 is KGHSH and CDR2 is LQKENI. Trimming stripped 2 bases from V and 1 base from J, with 21 bases between. The CDR3 loop spans 20 amino acids.